The clone carrying this TCR beta chain has ten or more counts. Antigen: not known. This sample is drawn from a study of T cell repertoires in cytomegalovirus infection. Overall study results and limits: Public TCR beta family frequency separated CMV-and-HLA carriers, including in an independent cohort. The ex vivo response was dominated by HLA-C-restricted CMV-specific TCR beta clonotypes.

Germline values: CDR1 MRHNA, CDR2 SNTAGT. J was trimmed by 6 bases and V by 3 bases; bases with no gene match: 7. This CDR3 contains 15 residues. TCRdb reanalysed the reads using MiXCR and keeps one entry per CDR3 protein. In the table there are hundreds of thousands of distinct CDR3 sequences, roughly 6.5% of which are singletons. This clonotype originated in a human donor in good health (CMV status not recorded). Some clones in this sample may be carry-over from other donors' samples. The sequencing input was PBMCs. The V and J genes are TRBV6-4 and TRBJ2-3; 9 bases agree with TRBD2. CDR3 nucleotides: TGTGCCAGCAGTGAAGGGGGACTAGCTATGGATACGCAGTATTTT. The encoded protein is CASSEGGLAMDTQYF.